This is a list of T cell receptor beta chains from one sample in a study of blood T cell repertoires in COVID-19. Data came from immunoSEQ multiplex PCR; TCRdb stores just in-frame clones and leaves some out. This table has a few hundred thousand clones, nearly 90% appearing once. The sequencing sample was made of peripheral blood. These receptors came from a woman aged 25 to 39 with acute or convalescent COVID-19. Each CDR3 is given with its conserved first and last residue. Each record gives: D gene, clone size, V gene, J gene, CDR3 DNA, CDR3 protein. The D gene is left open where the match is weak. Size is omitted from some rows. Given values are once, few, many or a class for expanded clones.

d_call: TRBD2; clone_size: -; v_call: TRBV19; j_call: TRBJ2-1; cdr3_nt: TGTGCCAGTAGACGAGCCGGGACTAGCGATACAAATGAGCAGTTCTTC; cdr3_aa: CASRRAGTSDTNEQFF
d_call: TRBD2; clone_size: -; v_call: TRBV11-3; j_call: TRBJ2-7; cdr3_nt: TGTGCCAGCAGCTACGCGCTAGCGGGAGGCTCCTACGAGCAGTACTTC; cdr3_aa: CASSYALAGGSYEQYF
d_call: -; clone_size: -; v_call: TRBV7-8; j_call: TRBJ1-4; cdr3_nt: TGTGCCAGCAGCTTAGACAGGGAGGGGTCTAATGAAAAACTGTTTTTT; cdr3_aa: CASSLDREGSNEKLFF
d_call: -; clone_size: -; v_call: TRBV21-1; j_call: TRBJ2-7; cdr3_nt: TGTGCCAGCAGCAAACCTCCTCTCTCCTACGAGCAGTACTTC; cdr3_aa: CASSKPPLSYEQYF
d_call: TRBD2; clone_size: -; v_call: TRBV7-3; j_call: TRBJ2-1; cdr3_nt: TGTGCCAGCAGCTTAGGGACTAGCGGGAGGAATGAGCAGTTCTTC; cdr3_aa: CASSLGTSGRNEQFF
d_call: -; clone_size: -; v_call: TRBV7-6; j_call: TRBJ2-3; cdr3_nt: TGTGCCAGCAGCTTATTACCAGGGGGGAGCACAGATACGCAGTATTTT; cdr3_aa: CASSLLPGGSTDTQYF
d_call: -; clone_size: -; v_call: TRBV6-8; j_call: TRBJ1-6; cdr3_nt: TGTGCCAGTGCTTGGATTGGACGGGGCTCCTATAATTCACCCCTCCACTTT; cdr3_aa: CASAWIGRGSYNSPLHF
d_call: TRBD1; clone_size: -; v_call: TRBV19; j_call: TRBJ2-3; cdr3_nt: TGTGCCAGTAGTACCTGGACAGGGAGCACAGATACGCAGTATTTT; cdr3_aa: CASSTWTGSTDTQYF
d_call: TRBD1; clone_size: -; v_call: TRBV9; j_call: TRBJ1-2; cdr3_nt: TGTGCCAGCAGCCTAGCAGGGGGGAATGGCTACACCTTC; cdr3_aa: CASSLAGGNGYTF
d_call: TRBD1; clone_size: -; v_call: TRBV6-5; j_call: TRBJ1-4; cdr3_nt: TGTGCCAGCAGTTACTCGGGACAGTCCGGTGAAAAACTGTTTTTT; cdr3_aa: CASSYSGQSGEKLFF
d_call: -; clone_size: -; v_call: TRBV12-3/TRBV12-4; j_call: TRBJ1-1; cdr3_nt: TGTGCCAGCAGTCCCACAGTTAGTTGGAAAGCTTTCTTT; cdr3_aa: CASSPTVSWKAFF
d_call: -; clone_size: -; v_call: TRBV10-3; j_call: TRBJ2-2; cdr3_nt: TGTGTCTCAACGGGCCAAGCGGGCGGGGAGCTGTTTTTT; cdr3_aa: CVSTGQAGGELFF
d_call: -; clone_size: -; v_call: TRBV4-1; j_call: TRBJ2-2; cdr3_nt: TGCGCCAGCAGCCAAGGAGGAGGTGCCGGGGAGCTGTTTTTT; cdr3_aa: CASSQGGGAGELFF
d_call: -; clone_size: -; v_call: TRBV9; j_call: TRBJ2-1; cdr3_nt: TGTGCCAGCAGCGTACAGATCTACAATGAGCAGTTCTTC; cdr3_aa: CASSVQIYNEQFF
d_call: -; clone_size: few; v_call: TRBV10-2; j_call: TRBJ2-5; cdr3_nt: TGCGCCAGCAGTGGTAGCAGCAAAGAGACCCAGTACTTC; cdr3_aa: CASSGSSKETQYF
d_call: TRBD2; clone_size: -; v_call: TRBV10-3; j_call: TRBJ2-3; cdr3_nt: TGTGCCATCGGGCCTCGGGAGGGCCCGTCAGATACGCAGTATTTT; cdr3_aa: CAIGPREGPSDTQYF
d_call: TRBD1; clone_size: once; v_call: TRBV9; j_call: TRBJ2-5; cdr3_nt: TGTGCCAGCAACGGACAGGGAACAGAGACCCAGTACTTC; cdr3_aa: CASNGQGTETQYF
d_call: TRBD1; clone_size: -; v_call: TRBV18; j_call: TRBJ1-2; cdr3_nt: TGTGCCAGCTCACTCCGACAGGGGGGTTCTCTCTATGGCTACACCTTC; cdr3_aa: CASSLRQGGSLYGYTF
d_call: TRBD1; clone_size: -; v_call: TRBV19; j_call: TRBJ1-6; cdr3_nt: TGTGCCAGTAGTACAGGCAGGGGGGCTTCACCCCTCCACTTT; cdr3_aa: CASSTGRGASPLHF
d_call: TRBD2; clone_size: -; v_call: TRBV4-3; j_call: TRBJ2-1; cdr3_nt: TGCGCCAGCAGCCAGGGACTAGCGGTCTCTGACTCCTACAATGAGCAGTTCTTC; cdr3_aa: CASSQGLAVSDSYNEQFF
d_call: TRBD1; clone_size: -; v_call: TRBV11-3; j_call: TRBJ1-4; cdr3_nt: TGTGCCAGCAGTGCAACTTACCGGGACAGGGGGACTGAAAAACTGTTTTTT; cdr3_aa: CASSATYRDRGTEKLFF
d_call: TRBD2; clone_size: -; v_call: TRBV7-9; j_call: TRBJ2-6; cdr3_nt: TGTGCCAGCAGGGGGACCGGGACTAAGATCTCTCGGGCCAACGTCCTGACTTTC; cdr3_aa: CASRGTGTKISRANVLTF
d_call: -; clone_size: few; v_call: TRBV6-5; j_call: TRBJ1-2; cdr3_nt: TGTGCCAGCAGGCCGGTGACACCCTATGGCTACACCTTC; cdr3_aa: CASRPVTPYGYTF
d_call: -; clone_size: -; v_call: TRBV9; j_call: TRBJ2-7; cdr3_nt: TGTGCCAGCAGCGTAGGGGTGGGCTACTACGAGCAGTACTTC; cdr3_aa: CASSVGVGYYEQYF
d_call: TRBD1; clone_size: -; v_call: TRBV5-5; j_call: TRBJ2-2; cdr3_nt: TGTGGGGGACAGGGGATCACCGGGGAGCTGTTTTTT; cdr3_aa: CGGQGITGELFF
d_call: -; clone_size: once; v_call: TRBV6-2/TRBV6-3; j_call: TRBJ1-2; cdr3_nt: TGTGCCAGCAGTTACTCGCTACAGCTCTATGGCTACACCTTC; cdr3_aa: CASSYSLQLYGYTF
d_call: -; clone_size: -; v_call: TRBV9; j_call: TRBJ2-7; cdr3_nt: TGTGCCAGCAGCGGAGGCAGGGCCTACGAGCAGTACTTC; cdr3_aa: CASSGGRAYEQYF
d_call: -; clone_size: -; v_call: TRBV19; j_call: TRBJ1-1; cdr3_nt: TGTGCCAGTAGTTACTCGGGGTTTGAAGCTTTCTTT; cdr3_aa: CASSYSGFEAFF
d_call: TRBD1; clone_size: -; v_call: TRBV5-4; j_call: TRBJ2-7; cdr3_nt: TGTGCCAGCAGCCCGGTGGGGACAGGGGGTTACGAGCAGTACTTC; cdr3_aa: CASSPVGTGGYEQYF
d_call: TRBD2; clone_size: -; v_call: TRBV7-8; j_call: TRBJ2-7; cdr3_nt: TGTGCCAGCAGCCACCCCCAGACTAGCGGGAAACTGCCCGAGCAGTACTTC; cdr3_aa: CASSHPQTSGKLPEQYF
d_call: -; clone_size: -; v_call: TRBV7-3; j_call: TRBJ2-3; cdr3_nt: TGTGCCAGCAGCTTCCTTGGGGGGACAGATACGCAGTATTTT; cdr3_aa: CASSFLGGTDTQYF
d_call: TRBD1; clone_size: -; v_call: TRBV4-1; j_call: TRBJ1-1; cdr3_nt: TGCGCCAGCAGCCAAGGACAGGGGGCAGACACTGAAGCTTTCTTT; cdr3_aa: CASSQGQGADTEAFF
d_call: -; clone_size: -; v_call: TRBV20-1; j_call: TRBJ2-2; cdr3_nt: TGCAGTGCTAGTTTCAGGGGAACCGGGGAGCTGTTTTTT; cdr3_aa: CSASFRGTGELFF
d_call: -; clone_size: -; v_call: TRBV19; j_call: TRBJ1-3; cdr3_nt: TGTGCCAGTAGTATAGCACAGCTCTCTGGAAACACCATATATTTT; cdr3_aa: CASSIAQLSGNTIYF
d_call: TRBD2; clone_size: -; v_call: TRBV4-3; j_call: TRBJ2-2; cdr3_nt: TGCGCCAGCAGCCAAGATGGCAGCGGGAGAGGGGAGCTGTTTTTT; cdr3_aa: CASSQDGSGRGELFF
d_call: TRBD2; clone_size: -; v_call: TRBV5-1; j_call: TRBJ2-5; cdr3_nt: TGCGCCAGCAGCTTGGCCCCTAGCGGGACAGAGACCCAGTACTTC; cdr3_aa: CASSLAPSGTETQYF
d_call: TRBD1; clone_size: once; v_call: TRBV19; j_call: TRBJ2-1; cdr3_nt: TGTGCCAGTAGTATACCGGGACAGGGGGCCGAGGAGCAGTTCTTC; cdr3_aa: CASSIPGQGAEEQFF
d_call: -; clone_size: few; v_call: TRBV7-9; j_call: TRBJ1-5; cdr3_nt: TGTGCCAGCAGCGAAACCGGGACAACCCATCAGCCCCAGCATTTT; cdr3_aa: CASSETGTTHQPQHF
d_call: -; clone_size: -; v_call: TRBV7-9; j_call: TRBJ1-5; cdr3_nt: TGTGCCAGCAGCTCCCAAGGGGCCCAGCATTTT; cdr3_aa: CASSSQGAQHF
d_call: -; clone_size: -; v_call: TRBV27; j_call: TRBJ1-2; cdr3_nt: TGTGCCAGCAGGTGGGGGCCGTCTAACTATGGCTACACCTTC; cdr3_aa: CASRWGPSNYGYTF
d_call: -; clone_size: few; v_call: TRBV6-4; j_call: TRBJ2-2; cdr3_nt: TGTGCCAGCAGTGTCCGATTCAGTGGCGCGGCGAACACCGGGGAGCTGTTTTTT; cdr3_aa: CASSVRFSGAANTGELFF
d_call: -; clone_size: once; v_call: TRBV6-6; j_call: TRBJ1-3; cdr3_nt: TGTGCCAGCAGTTACGACAACTCTGGAAACACCATATATTTT; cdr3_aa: CASSYDNSGNTIYF
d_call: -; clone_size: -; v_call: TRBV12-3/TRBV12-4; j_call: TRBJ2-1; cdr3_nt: TGTGCCAGCAGTTTAGGGGGCTTAGTTGAGCAGTTCTTC; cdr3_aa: CASSLGGLVEQFF
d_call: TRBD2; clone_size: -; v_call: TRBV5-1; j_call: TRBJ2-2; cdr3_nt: TGCGCCAGGACAAGAATAGGGGGACTAGCCTTGCGCGGGGAGCTGTTTTTT; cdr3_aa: CARTRIGGLALRGELFF
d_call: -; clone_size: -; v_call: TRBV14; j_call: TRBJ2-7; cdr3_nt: TGTGCCAGCAGCCCTACCATTAGAGCCGGCGAGCAGTACTTC; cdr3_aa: CASSPTIRAGEQYF
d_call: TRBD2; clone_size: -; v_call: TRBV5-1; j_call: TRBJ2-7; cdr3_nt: TGCGCCAGCCGAAGGGAGGGTTACGAGCAGTACTTC; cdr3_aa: CASRREGYEQYF
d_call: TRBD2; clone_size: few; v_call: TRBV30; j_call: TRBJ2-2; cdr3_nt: TGTGCCTGGCAGCGGGAGGGCCACGGGGAGCTGTTTTTT; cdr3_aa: CAWQREGHGELFF
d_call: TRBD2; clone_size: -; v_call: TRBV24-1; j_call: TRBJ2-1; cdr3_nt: TGTGCCACCAGTGATTTAAGAGGTACTAGCGGGACCTCCTACAATGAGCAGTTCTTC; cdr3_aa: CATSDLRGTSGTSYNEQFF
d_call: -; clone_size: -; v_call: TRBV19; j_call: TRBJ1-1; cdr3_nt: TGTGCCAGCGGGGCGCTCCGGGGAGGGAACACTGAAGCTTTCTTT; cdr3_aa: CASGALRGGNTEAFF
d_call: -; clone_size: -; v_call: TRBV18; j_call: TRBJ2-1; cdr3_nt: TGTGCCAGCTCACCACCTTCCCCAGGGGGCTTAGTTAGCGGGAGCTCCTACAATGAGCAGTTCTTC; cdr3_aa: CASSPPSPGGLVSGSSYNEQFF
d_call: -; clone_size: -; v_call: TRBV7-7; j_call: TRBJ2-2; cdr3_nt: TGTGCCAGCAGTACAATCGACAGGAGGAACACCGGGGAGCTGTTTTTT; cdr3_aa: CASSTIDRRNTGELFF
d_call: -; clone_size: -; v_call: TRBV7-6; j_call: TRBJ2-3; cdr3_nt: TGTGCCAGCAGCTTAGAGGCCAGGGCCCACCCTATCACAGATACGCAGTATTTT; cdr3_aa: CASSLEARAHPITDTQYF
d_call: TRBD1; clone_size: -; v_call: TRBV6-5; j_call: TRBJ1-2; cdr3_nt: TGTGCCAGCAGTTATGCCGGGACAGGGACCCACTATGGCTACACCTTC; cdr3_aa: CASSYAGTGTHYGYTF
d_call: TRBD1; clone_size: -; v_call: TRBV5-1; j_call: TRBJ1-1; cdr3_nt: TGCGCCAGCACGGACACAGGGGGCTGGACTGAAGCTTTCTTT; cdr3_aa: CASTDTGGWTEAFF
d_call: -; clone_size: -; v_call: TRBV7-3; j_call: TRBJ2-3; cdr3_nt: TGTGCCACCGGGAAAAGCACAGATACGCAGTATTTT; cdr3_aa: CATGKSTDTQYF
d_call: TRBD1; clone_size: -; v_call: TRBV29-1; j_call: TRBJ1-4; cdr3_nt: TGCAGCGTTGAAGATACGCAGGGGGCATCGTATGAAAAACTGTTTTTT; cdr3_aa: CSVEDTQGASYEKLFF
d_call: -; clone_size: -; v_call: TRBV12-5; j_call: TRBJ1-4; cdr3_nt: TGTGCTAGTGGTTTGGTCGTAGGGGGACGAGAAAAACTGTTTTTT; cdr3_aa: CASGLVVGGREKLFF
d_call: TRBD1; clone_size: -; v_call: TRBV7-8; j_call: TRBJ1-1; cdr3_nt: TGTGCCAGCAGATTCGCGACAGGGCGGAACACTGAAGCTTTCTTT; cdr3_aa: CASRFATGRNTEAFF